The rows below give T cell receptor beta chains drawn from one sample of a study of OX40 agonist ivuxolimab in advanced cancers. Sequencing was performed with immunoSEQ multiplex PCR; in TCRdb, only in-frame clones are kept and a portion is missing. The sample holds about 64,000 clones, roughly four fifths seen once. Specimen: CD4+ or CD8+ T cells sorted from blood, collected in a trial of the OX40 agonist ivuxolimab. The receptors originated from an adult with an advanced solid tumor such as melanoma, head and neck, liver or kidney cancer. CDR3s include the opening cysteine and the closing phenylalanine or tryptophan. A D gene is named only where the DNA matches it firmly. A clone size is listed for some rows: how often the clone was seen (once, few, many), or a class if it is expanded.

CDR3aa	CDR3nt	abundance	v_gene	j_gene	d_gene
CASPSIGGAKTEAFF	TGTGCCAGCCCCAGTATAGGGGGCGCTAAGACTGAAGCTTTCTTT	NA	TRBV7-2	TRBJ1-1	TRBD1
CASTNGQAGRNIQYF	TGTGCCAGTACCAACGGACAGGCCGGTCGAAACATTCAGTACTTC	NA	TRBV19	TRBJ2-4	TRBD1
CASSLGGGGTDTQYF	TGCGCCAGCAGCTTGGGCGGCGGAGGCACAGATACGCAGTATTTT	NA	TRBV5-1	TRBJ2-3	NA
CASSYGQGRNSPLHF	TGTGCCAGCAGCTACGGACAGGGGAGGAATTCACCCCTCCACTTT	few	TRBV5-4	TRBJ1-6	TRBD1
CASSSGPRLETQYF	TGTGCCAGCAGCTCGGGACCCAGACTCGAGACCCAGTACTTC	NA	TRBV7-8	TRBJ2-5	NA
CASSLEAEQYF	TGTGCCAGCAGCTTAGAGGCAGAGCAGTACTTC	NA	TRBV11-3	TRBJ2-7	NA
CSDRQDSNYNEQFF	TGCAGCGACCGCCAGGACAGTAATTACAATGAGCAGTTCTTC	once	TRBV29-1	TRBJ2-1	NA
CASSLGGAGTEAFF	TGTGCCAGCAGCTTAGGAGGGGCGGGCACTGAAGCTTTCTTT	once	TRBV13	TRBJ1-1	NA
CASSHGDRGQSSMNTEAFF	TGTGCCAGCAGCCATGGAGACAGGGGGCAAAGTTCGATGAACACTGAAGCTTTCTTT	once	TRBV16	TRBJ1-1	TRBD1
CASSDPGQGEGYGYTF	TGTGCCAGCAGTGACCCGGGACAGGGTGAGGGGTATGGCTACACCTTC	NA	TRBV6-1	TRBJ1-2	TRBD1
CASSLDLRQWGSGANVLTF	TGCGCCAGCAGCTTGGATCTGCGACAGTGGGGTTCTGGGGCCAACGTCCTGACTTTC	NA	TRBV5-1	TRBJ2-6	NA
CASSPWDSFSSQHF	TGTGCCAGCAGTCCCTGGGACAGCTTTTCGTCCCAGCATTTT	NA	TRBV27	TRBJ1-5	TRBD1
CASSQGHGLGNTIYF	TGCGCCAGCAGCCAGGGACACGGCCTGGGAAACACCATATATTTT	NA	TRBV5-1	TRBJ1-3	NA
CASSLQLQLLSNQPQHF	TGTGCCAGCAGTCTACAACTACAGTTACTTAGCAATCAGCCCCAGCATTTT	NA	TRBV28	TRBJ1-5	NA
CASRVTGTVGSPLHF	TGTGCCAGCAGGGTGACCGGGACAGTTGGTTCACCCCTCCACTTT	NA	TRBV7-2	TRBJ1-6	TRBD1
CSTGQNPLGEQYF	TGCAGCACAGGACAGAACCCGTTGGGCGAGCAGTACTTC	NA	TRBV29-1	TRBJ2-7	NA
CASITPGGTEAFF	TGTGCCAGCATCACCCCCGGGGGGACTGAAGCTTTCTTT	NA	TRBV6-5	TRBJ1-1	NA
CASRPMDRGTDTQYF	TGTGCCAGCAGACCTATGGACAGGGGCACAGATACGCAGTATTTT	NA	TRBV7-3	TRBJ2-3	TRBD1
CAISSGGSTEAFF	TGTGCCATCAGTTCAGGGGGGAGCACTGAAGCTTTCTTT	NA	TRBV10-3	TRBJ1-1	TRBD1
CASSLEGGTEAFF	TGCGCCAGCAGCTTGGAAGGGGGCACTGAAGCTTTCTTT	NA	TRBV5-1	TRBJ1-1	NA
CASSLASREDGEAFF	TGTGCCAGCAGCTTAGCGTCCAGGGAGGACGGTGAAGCTTTCTTT	NA	TRBV7-6	TRBJ1-1	NA
CASSKADIGGLNEQFF	TGTGCCAGCAGTAAAGCCGACATTGGAGGTCTCAATGAGCAGTTCTTC	few	TRBV27	TRBJ2-1	NA
CASSPSGSNEQFF	TGTGCCAGCAGTCCGAGCGGGAGTAATGAGCAGTTCTTC	NA	TRBV7-3	TRBJ2-1	TRBD2
CASSSPGYNSPLHF	TGTGCCAGTTCCTCCCCGGGTTATAATTCACCCCTCCACTTT	NA	TRBV27	TRBJ1-6	NA
CASSLGQGAKTGELFF	TGCGCCAGCAGCTTGGGACAGGGGGCAAAGACCGGGGAGCTGTTTTTT	NA	TRBV5-1	TRBJ2-2	TRBD1
CAISESGSDGRYSYEQYF	TGTGCCATCAGTGAGTCCGGCTCCGACGGGAGATACTCCTACGAGCAGTACTTC	NA	TRBV10-3	TRBJ2-7	NA
CASSLDTGSNQPQHF	TGCGCCAGCAGCTTGGATACTGGGAGCAATCAGCCCCAGCATTTT	NA	TRBV5-1	TRBJ1-5	NA
CASSAVGNTEAFF	TGTGCCAGTAGTGCGGTAGGGAACACTGAAGCTTTCTTT	NA	TRBV19	TRBJ1-1	NA
CASSQLGGTPYNEQFF	TGCGCCAGCAGCCAACTAGGTGGGACACCCTACAATGAGCAGTTCTTC	once	TRBV4-3	TRBJ2-1	NA
CASSVTSYEQYF	TGCGCCAGCAGCGTAACCTCCTACGAGCAGTACTTC	NA	TRBV5-1	TRBJ2-7	NA
CASSTRTVQYF	TGTGCCAGCAGTACCCGGACAGTGCAGTACTTC	few	TRBV6-5	TRBJ2-7	NA
CASSRAGQLSYGYTF	TGTGCCAGCAGCAGAGCCGGACAACTAAGCTATGGCTACACCTTC	NA	TRBV13	TRBJ1-2	NA
CASSQGGQGKQYF	TGCGCCAGCAGCCAAGGAGGGCAGGGGAAGCAGTACTTC	NA	TRBV4-3	TRBJ2-7	NA
CASSQSLARSQETQYF	TGTGCCAGCAGCCAAAGCCTAGCGAGGTCCCAAGAGACCCAGTACTTC	NA	TRBV14	TRBJ2-5	NA
CASSGDTGQYF	TGTGCCAGCAGCGGAGACACGGGGCAGTACTTC	NA	TRBV7-2	TRBJ2-7	NA
CASSFGLSYNEQFF	TGTGCCAGCAGCTTCGGACTCTCCTACAATGAGCAGTTCTTC	NA	TRBV13	TRBJ2-1	NA
CSVELGGPRGYTF	TGCAGCGTTGAGCTAGGGGGGCCGAGGGGCTACACCTTC	NA	TRBV29-1	TRBJ1-2	NA
CASSLARTNEQFF	TGTGCCAGCAGCTTAGCTAGGACCAATGAGCAGTTCTTC	NA	TRBV7-2	TRBJ2-1	NA
CAISEPQASLYF	TGTGCCATCAGTGAGCCGCAAGCGTCTCTCTATTTT	NA	TRBV10-3	TRBJ2-3	NA
CASRSGTHGYTF	TGCGCCAGCAGGTCGGGGACCCATGGCTACACCTTC	NA	TRBV5-1	TRBJ1-2	NA
CASSLWEFPLEQYF	TGTGCCAGCAGCTTATGGGAGTTCCCGCTCGAGCAGTACTTC	NA	TRBV7-2	TRBJ2-7	NA
CASSLDRVDQPQHF	TGTGCCAGCAGTTTGGACAGGGTGGATCAGCCCCAGCATTTT	NA	TRBV7-2	TRBJ1-5	TRBD1
CASSRGLAGATDTQYF	TGTGCCAGTAGTAGGGGACTAGCGGGAGCGACAGATACGCAGTATTTT	many	TRBV19	TRBJ2-3	TRBD2
CATSTVRDVRSSGYTF	TGTGCCACCAGCACCGTCAGGGACGTACGTTCGTCTGGCTACACCTTC	NA	TRBV15	TRBJ1-2	NA
CASSQDRGTQYF	TGTGCCAGCAGCCAGGACAGGGGGACCCAGTACTTC	NA	TRBV5-6	TRBJ2-5	TRBD1
CSGNRLVNTEAFF	TGCAGCGGCAACAGACTGGTGAACACTGAAGCTTTCTTT	once	TRBV29-1	TRBJ1-1	NA
CASSILPGKTYEQYF	TGTGCCAGTAGTATATTGCCCGGGAAGACATACGAGCAGTACTTC	NA	TRBV19	TRBJ2-7	NA
CAWSVIDHQPQHF	TGTGCCTGGAGTGTAATAGATCATCAGCCCCAGCATTTT	NA	TRBV30	TRBJ1-5	NA
CASSWTSGRVPEQFF	TGTGCCAGCAGCTGGACTAGCGGGAGAGTCCCTGAGCAGTTCTTC	few	TRBV5-8	TRBJ2-1	TRBD2
CASCWDSGNTIYF	TGTGCCAGCTGCTGGGACTCTGGAAACACCATATATTTT	NA	TRBV2	TRBJ1-3	NA
CATQGPPEGNTIYF	TGTGCCACCCAGGGGCCCCCTGAGGGAAACACCATATATTTT	NA	TRBV10-3	TRBJ1-3	NA